This T cell receptor (beta chain) was obtained from a study of blood T cell repertoires in COVID-19. This CDR3 is 14 amino acids long. The ends were cut back, 0 bases at V and 6 bases at J, with 11 bases in the middle. Germline V lookup: CDR1 GTSNPN, CDR2 SVGIG (reference sequence). Only in-frame clones appear in the TCRdb table, and some are missing; sequencing was by immunoSEQ multiplex PCR. The profile shows approximately 140,000 clones, 88% of them singletons. The source material was PBMCs or T cells enriched from blood (not recorded which). The rearrangement joins TRBV30 to TRBJ1-4, with D perhaps matching TRBD1 (6 bases). The receptor's source is a young woman with acute COVID-19. CDR3 nucleotide sequence: TGTGCCTGGAGTGTGGTGGGGGCTGATGAAAAACTGTTTTTT. Amino acids: CAWSVVGADEKLFF.